This T cell receptor (beta chain) originates from a study of cytomegalovirus exposure and HLA in healthy donors. Across the whole study: There were around 100 million unique TCR beta sequences, drawn from 200 million or so T cells, in an earlier analysis.

Germline values: CDR1 MDHEN, CDR2 SYDVKM. The V end lost 2 bases, the J end lost 3 bases, and 11 bases lay between the germline ends. The CDR3 length is 15 residues. This clone has only a few counts. Its antigen remains unknown. A multiplex PCR was run with 60 Vbeta primers and 13 Jbeta primers. The assay was immunoSEQ multiplex PCR, and TCRdb's table has in-frame clones only and misses some. The repertoire has a few hundred thousand clones, 75% to 85% of them found once; the top ten carry about 0.3%. General study results and limits: A later analysis by the authors found several of the most significant clusters apparently linked to common viral pathogens. Later analysis identified a missense DCLRE1C variant that was linked to TCR beta V- and J-gene trimming. Another analysis was done later, and it associated around 15,000 TCR beta sequences with HLA alleles at 0.05 false discovery rate.

The receptor was isolated from a girl aged 2 to 10 in good health and CMV-seronegative. Sequencing was performed on PBMCs. The V gene is TRBV28, the J gene TRBJ1-5; D gene unclear. CDR3 bases: TGTGCCAGCAGTTTAGTTCCGTCTAACAATCAGCCCCAGCATTTT. Protein sequence: CASSLVPSNNQPQHF.